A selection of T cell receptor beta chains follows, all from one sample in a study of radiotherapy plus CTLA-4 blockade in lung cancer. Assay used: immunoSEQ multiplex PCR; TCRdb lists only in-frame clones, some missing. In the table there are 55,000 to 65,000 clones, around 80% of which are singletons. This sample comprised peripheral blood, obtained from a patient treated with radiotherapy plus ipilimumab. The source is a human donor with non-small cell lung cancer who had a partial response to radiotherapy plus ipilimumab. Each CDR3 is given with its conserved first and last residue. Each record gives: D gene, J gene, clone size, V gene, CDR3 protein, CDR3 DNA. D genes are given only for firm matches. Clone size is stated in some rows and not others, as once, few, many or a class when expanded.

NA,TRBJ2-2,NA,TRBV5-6,CASSLATGELFF,TGTGCCAGCAGCTTGGCAACCGGGGAGCTGTTTTTT
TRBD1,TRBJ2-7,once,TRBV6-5,CASRGQGDVNEQYF,TGTGCCAGCAGGGGACAGGGGGATGTAAATGAGCAGTACTTC
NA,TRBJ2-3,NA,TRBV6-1,CASSEAQGLGTDTQYF,TGTGCCAGCAGTGAAGCCCAGGGGCTGGGCACAGATACGCAGTATTTT
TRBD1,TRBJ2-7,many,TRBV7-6,CASSEGTGYEQYF,TGTGCCAGCAGCGAAGGGACAGGCTACGAGCAGTACTTC
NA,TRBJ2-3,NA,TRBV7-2,CASSLILSTDTQYF,TGTGCCAGCAGCTTAATCCTTAGCACAGATACGCAGTATTTT
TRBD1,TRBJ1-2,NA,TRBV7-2,CASSRGQGDYGYTF,TGTGCCAGCAGCAGGGGACAGGGGGACTATGGCTACACCTTC
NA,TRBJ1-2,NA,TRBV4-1,CASSPFSFARGTAGYTF,TGCGCCAGCAGCCCCTTCAGTTTCGCCCGGGGAACGGCCGGCTACACCTTC
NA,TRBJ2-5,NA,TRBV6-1,CASDPSREGGETQYF,TGTGCCAGCGACCCATCGAGAGAGGGAGGAGAGACCCAGTACTTC
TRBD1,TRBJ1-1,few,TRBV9,CASSSGQHTEAFF,TGTGCCAGCAGCTCGGGACAGCACACTGAAGCTTTCTTT
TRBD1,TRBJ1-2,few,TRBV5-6,CASTLQGADYGYTF,TGTGCCAGCACCTTACAGGGGGCGGACTATGGCTACACCTTC
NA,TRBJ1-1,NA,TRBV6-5,CATLDQRAFF,TGTGCCACCTTAGACCAGAGGGCTTTCTTT
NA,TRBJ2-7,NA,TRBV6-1,CASSPGFHEQYF,TGTGCCAGCAGTCCCGGGTTCCACGAGCAGTACTTC
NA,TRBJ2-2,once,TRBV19,CASGLDGGELFF,TGTGCCAGCGGACTGGACGGCGGGGAGCTGTTTTTT
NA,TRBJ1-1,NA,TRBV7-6,CARLRSDPEAFF,TGTGCCAGGTTAAGGAGTGACCCTGAAGCTTTCTTT
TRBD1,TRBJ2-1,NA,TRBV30,CAWSARDRVVNEQFF,TGTGCCTGGAGTGCCCGGGACAGGGTGGTCAATGAGCAGTTCTTC
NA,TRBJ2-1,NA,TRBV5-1,CASRQEGNEQFF,TGCGCCAGCAGACAGGAGGGTAATGAGCAGTTCTTC
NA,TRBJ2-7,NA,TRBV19,CASSHRVTYEQYF,TGTGCCAGTAGCCACAGGGTTACATACGAGCAGTACTTC
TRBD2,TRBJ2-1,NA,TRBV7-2,CASSPRTRGGNEQFF,TGTGCCAGCAGCCCCCGGACGCGGGGGGGCAATGAGCAGTTCTTC
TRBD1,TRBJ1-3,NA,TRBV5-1,CASSGQGSGNTIYF,TGCGCCAGCAGTGGACAGGGCTCTGGAAACACCATATATTTT
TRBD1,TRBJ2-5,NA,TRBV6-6,CASSTGQGYMETQYF,TGTGCCAGCAGTACGGGACAGGGTTATATGGAGACCCAGTACTTC
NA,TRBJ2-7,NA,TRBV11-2,CASSFAARSYEQYF,TGTGCCAGCAGCTTCGCCGCTAGGTCCTACGAGCAGTACTTC
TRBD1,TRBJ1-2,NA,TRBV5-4,CASSPRTGTFYGYTF,TGTGCCAGCAGCCCCCGGACAGGGACCTTTTATGGCTACACCTTC
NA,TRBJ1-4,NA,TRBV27,CATGGLGEKLFF,TGTGCCACCGGGGGATTGGGGGAAAAACTGTTTTTT
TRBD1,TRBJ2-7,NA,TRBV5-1,CASSLGTGSSYEQYF,TGCGCCAGCAGCTTGGGGACAGGGAGCTCCTACGAGCAGTACTTC
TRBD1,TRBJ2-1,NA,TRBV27,CASSPRDRGAYNEQFF,TGTGCCAGCAGTCCCCGGGACAGGGGGGCCTACAATGAGCAGTTCTTC